The present T cell receptor beta chain was sequenced within a study of blood T cell repertoires in COVID-19. About the study: Sample material is recorded as cDNA or gDNA derived from T cells, B-cell-depleted T cells, or PBMCs.

The V gene's germline CDR1 is SGHRS and CDR2 YFSETQ. The germline V and J ends were trimmed by 7 bases and 0 bases, with 13 bases remaining between them. The CDR3 sequence is 15 residues long. Authors' processing steps: Counts of nucleated cells, estimated from reference gene primer amplification, were obtained. The table came from immunoSEQ multiplex PCR; TCRdb's copy has only in-frame clones and leaves some out. V, J and clone size are those of that table, while D and trimming were read from the DNA. The data show roughly 140,000 clones, with approximately 80% seen just once and more than 2% held by the top ten. This clone appeared once.

This sequence joins TRBV5-1 and TRBJ2-2; TRBD2 might be the D (6 bases). Material: peripheral blood. This TCR came from a man aged 70 or older with acute or convalescent COVID-19. The CDR3 DNA follows: TGCGCCAGCGCGGGGCAGGGTCCGAACACCGGGGAGCTGTTTTTT. This sequence encodes CASAGQGPNTGELFF.